These 14 T cell receptor beta chains share one sample of origin, sequenced in a study of blood T cell repertoires in COVID-19. Data came from immunoSEQ multiplex PCR; TCRdb stores just in-frame clones and leaves some out. The repertoire consists of 400,000 to 450,000 clones, with 86% occurring once and the leading ten covering around 1.4%. The sample comprised peripheral blood. The receptors originated from a woman aged 30 to 39 with active or convalescent COVID-19.

The chain combines TRBV27 with TRBJ2-5; a possible D gene is TRBD2 (5 bases). The CDR3 length is 15 residues. Germline CDR1 and CDR2: MNHEY and SMNVEV (reference sequence). The V gene lost 5 bases and the J gene lost 2 bases, with 15 bases spanning the gap. CDR3 coding DNA: TGTGCCAGCAGTCCCCGTGGACTGCTACAAGAGACCCAGTACTTC. Its protein product is CASSPRGLLQETQYF.

V and J are TRBV7-7 and TRBJ1-2; D uncertain. Deletions cut 2 bases from V and 0 bases from J, with 10 bases between. The CDR3 loop spans 15 amino acids. From germline, CDR1 is SSHAT and CDR2 FNYEAQ (reference sequence). The CDR3 spells CASSLSRLANYGYTF. The CDR3 DNA is TGTGCCAGCAGCTTATCTAGGTTGGCTAACTATGGCTACACCTTC.

The chain employs TRBV6-4 and TRBJ2-1; D remains unclear. Germline CDR1 MRHNA, CDR2 SNTAGT. V gave up 3 bases and J gave up 11 bases, with 17 bases separating them. This CDR3 region has 14 residues. CDR3 bases: TGTGCCAGCAGTGATGGCTTAGGTACAGAGAAGCAGTTCTTC. This encodes CASSDGLGTEKQFF.

V usage is TRBV9 and J usage is TRBJ2-7, with D possibly TRBD1 on 6 matching bases. CDR3 length: 14 amino acids. Germline V gene data show CDR1 as SGDLS and CDR2 as YYNGEE. V was shortened by 6 bases and J by 3 bases, with 16 bases between the two germline ends. DNA for the CDR3: TGTGCCAGCAATAGCCGGGACACCGACTACGAGCAGTACTTC. It is translated as CASNSRDTDYEQYF.

The rearrangement joins TRBV19 to TRBJ1-1; D not certain. This CDR3 is 17 amino acids long. V gave up 5 bases and J gave up 6 bases, with 25 bases separating them. Germline V gene sequence: CDR1 LNHDA, CDR2 SQIVND (reference sequence). CDR3 coding DNA: TGTGCCAGTAGTGATAACAGAGCCATGCTTATTTTGGCTGAAGCTTTCTTT. Amino acid sequence: CASSDNRAMLILAEAFF.

The chain employs TRBV2 and TRBJ2-5, with 11 bases lining up with TRBD2. CDR1 is SNHLY and CDR2 is FYNNEI in the germline V gene. This CDR3 is 17 amino acids long. The junction had 11 bases not matched to a gene; V was cut back by 3 bases and J by 5 bases. The CDR3 loop is CASSDVLLAGGSETQYF. The CDR3 DNA sequence: TGTGCCAGCAGTGATGTTCTTCTAGCGGGGGGTTCGGAGACCCAGTACTTC.

This rearrangement joins TRBV4-1 to TRBJ2-1, with TRBD2 identical over 8 bases. This CDR3 comprises 16 residues. Germline CDR1 MGHRA, CDR2 YSYEKL. V was pared by 0 bases and J by 3 bases, with 4 bases of the junction left unmatched. CDR3 residues: CASSQEVREGYNEQFF. The CDR3 DNA reads as TGCGCCAGCAGCCAAGAAGTACGGGAGGGCTACAATGAGCAGTTCTTC.

This chain uses TRBV10-3 with TRBJ1-2, with D unresolved. The CDR3 has 16 amino acids. From germline, CDR1 is ENHRY and CDR2 SYGVKD. Trimming took 0 bases from V and 4 from J, leaving 15 bases between them. CDR3 bases: TGTGCCATCAGTGAGTCTGGCACGGTGGGCCCCTATGGCTACACCTTC. It yields the protein CAISESGTVGPYGYTF.

This chain connects TRBV9 to TRBJ2-1, with D possibly matching TRBD2 (6 bases). The germline V gene has CDR1 SGDLS and CDR2 YYNGEE. There are 14 residues in the CDR3. The V end was cut by 0 bases, the J end by 9 bases, with 13 bases between. The CDR3 DNA sequence: TGTGCCAGCAGCGTAGCTACGGGGGAAGGTGAGCAGTTCTTC. This encodes CASSVATGEGEQFF.

The CDR3, as DNA: TGTGCCAGCAGTGAAAGGACAGGCTGGGACACTGAAGCTTTCTTT. Translating it yields CASSERTGWDTEAFF. This chain joins TRBV25-1 and TRBJ1-1, with 7 bases aligning to TRBD1. This CDR3 contains 15 residues. V shed 2 bases, J shed 3 bases, and the junction held 6 bases outside the gene matches. Per the germline V gene, CDR1 is MGHDK and CDR2 is SYGVNS.

The rearrangement links TRBV5-6 to TRBJ1-1; a possible D gene is TRBD1 (5 bases). The CDR3 has 15 residues. Germline V lookup: CDR1 SGHDT, CDR2 YYEEEE. The V end was cut by 0 bases, the J end by 3 bases, with 12 bases between. The CDR3 sequence: CASSLVDRDYTEAFF. The CDR3 region has the DNA TGTGCCAGCAGCTTGGTTGACAGAGATTACACTGAAGCTTTCTTT.

V is TRBV2 and J is TRBJ1-2; D may be TRBD1 (5 bases). This CDR3 spans 14 amino acids. Looked up from germline, CDR1 is SNHLY and CDR2 is FYNNEI. V lost 4 bases and J lost 2, with 11 bases in between. Written as DNA, the CDR3 is TGTGCCAGCAGTGCGAAACGGGGGAACTATGGCTACACCTTC. Translating gives CASSAKRGNYGYTF.

The CDR3 reads CASSSHRANTEAFF. In nucleotides, the CDR3 is TGTGCCAGTAGCTCTCACAGGGCGAACACTGAAGCTTTCTTT. The chain employs TRBV19 and TRBJ1-1, with D possibly matching TRBD1 (6 bases). Trimming removed 6 bases at V and 1 base at J, with 12 bases between. The length of the CDR3 is 14 residues. CDR1 and CDR2 from the germline V gene are LNHDA and SQIVND (reference sequence).

Turning to this clone: The same CDR3 is also encoded by other DNA sequences in this sample. The J gene is TRBJ1-2, the V gene TRBV5-1, with no clear D. The ends were cut back, 4 bases at V and 0 bases at J, with 7 bases in the middle. The length of the CDR3 is 13 residues. In germline, CDR1 is SGHRS, CDR2 YFSETQ. In nucleotides, the CDR3 is TGCGCCAGCAGCCGTGACACTAACTATGGCTACACCTTC. Its protein is CASSRDTNYGYTF. Filled out from reference TRBV5-1 and TRBJ1-2, the complete variable domain reads KAGVTQTPRYLIKTRGQQVTLSCSPISGHRSVSWYQQTPGQGLQFLFEYFSETQRNKGNFPGRFSGRQFSNSRSEMNVSTLELGDSALYLCASSRDTNYGYTFGSGTRLTVV.